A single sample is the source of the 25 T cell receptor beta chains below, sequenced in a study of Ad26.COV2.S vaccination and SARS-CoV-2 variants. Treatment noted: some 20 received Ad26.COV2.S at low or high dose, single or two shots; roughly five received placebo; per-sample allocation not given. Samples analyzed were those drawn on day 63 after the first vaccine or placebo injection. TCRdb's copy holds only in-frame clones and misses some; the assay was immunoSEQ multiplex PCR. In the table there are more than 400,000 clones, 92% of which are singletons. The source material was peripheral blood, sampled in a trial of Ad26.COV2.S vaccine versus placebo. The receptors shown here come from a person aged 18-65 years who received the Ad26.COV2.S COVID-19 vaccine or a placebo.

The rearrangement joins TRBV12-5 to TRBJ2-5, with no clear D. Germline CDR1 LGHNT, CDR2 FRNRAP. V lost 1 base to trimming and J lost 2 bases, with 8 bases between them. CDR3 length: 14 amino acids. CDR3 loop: CASGLGQIQETQYF. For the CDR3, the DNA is TGTGCTAGTGGTTTGGGGCAGATACAAGAGACCCAGTACTTC.

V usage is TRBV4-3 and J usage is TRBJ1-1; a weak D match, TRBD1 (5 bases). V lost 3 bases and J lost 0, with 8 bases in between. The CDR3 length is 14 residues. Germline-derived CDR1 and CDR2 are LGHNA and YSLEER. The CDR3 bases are TGCGCCAGCAGCCAGGGACGGATGAACACTGAAGCTTTCTTT. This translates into CASSQGRMNTEAFF.

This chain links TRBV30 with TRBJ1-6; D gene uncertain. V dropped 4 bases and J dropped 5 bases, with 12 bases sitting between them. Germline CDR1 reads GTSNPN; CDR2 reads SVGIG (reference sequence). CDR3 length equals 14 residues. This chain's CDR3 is CAWNWGNHNSPLHF. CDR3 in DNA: TGTGCCTGGAATTGGGGTAACCATAATTCACCCCTCCACTTT.

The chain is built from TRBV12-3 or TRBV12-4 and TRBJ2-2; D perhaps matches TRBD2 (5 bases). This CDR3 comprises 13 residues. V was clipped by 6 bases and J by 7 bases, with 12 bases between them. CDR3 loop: CASRRGGGGELFF. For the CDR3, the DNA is TGTGCCAGCAGGCGAGGAGGTGGCGGGGAGCTGTTTTTT.

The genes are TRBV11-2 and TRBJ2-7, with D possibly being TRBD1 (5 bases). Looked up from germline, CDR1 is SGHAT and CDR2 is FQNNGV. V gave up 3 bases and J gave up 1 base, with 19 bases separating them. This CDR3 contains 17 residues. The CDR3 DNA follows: TGTGCCAGCAGCTTCCTTAGACCGACAGTCCCTTCCTACGAGCAGTACTTC. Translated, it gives CASSFLRPTVPSYEQYF. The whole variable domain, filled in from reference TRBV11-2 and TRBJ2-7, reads EAGVAQSPRYKIIEKRQSVAFWCNPISGHATLYWYQQILGQGPKLLIQFQNNGVVDDSQLPKDRFSAERLKGVDSTLKIQPAKLEDSAVYLCASSFLRPTVPSYEQYFGPGTRLTVT.

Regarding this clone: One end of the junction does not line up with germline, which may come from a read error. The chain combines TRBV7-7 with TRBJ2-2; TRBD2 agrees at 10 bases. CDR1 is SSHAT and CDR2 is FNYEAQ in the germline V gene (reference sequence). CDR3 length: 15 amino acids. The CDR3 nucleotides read TGTGCTAGCAGATTGACTAGCGGGTTCACCGGGGAGCTGTTTTTT. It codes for CASRLTSGFTGELFF.

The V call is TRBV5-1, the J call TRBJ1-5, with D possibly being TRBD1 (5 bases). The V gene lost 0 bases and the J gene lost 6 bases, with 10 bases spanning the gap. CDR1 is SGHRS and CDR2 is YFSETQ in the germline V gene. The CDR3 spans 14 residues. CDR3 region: CASSLEGEGQPQHF. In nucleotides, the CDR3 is TGCGCCAGCAGCTTGGAAGGGGAAGGTCAGCCCCAGCATTTT.

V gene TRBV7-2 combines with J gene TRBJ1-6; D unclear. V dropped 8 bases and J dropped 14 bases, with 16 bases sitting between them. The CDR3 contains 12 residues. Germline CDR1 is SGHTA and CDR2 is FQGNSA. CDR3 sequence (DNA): TGTGCCAGCGCCCTTTGGGAATTCACCCTCCACTTT. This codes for CASALWEFTLHF.

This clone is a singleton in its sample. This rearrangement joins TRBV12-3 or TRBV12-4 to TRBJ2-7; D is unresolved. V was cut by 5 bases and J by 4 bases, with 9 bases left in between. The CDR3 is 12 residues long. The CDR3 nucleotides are TGTGCCAGCAGTCCGGTGAGGTACGAGCAGTACTTC. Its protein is CASSPVRYEQYF.

CDR3 DNA sequence: TGTGCCAGCAGTGTTCCGGGACTAGCCGTTTCTGAGCAGTACTTC. Amino acids: CASSVPGLAVSEQYF. The V call is TRBV25-1, the J call TRBJ2-7, with TRBD2 matching 9 bases. The CDR3 runs 15 residues. CDR1 MGHDK and CDR2 SYGVNS come from the germline V gene. The J segment lost 7 bases and the V segment lost 4 bases, leaving 11 bases of the junction unmatched.

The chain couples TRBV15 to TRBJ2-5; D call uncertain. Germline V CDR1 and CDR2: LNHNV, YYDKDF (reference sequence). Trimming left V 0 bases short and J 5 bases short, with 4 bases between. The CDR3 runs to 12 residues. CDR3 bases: TGTGCCACCAGCAGAGAAGCGGAGACCCAGTACTTC. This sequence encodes CATSREAETQYF.

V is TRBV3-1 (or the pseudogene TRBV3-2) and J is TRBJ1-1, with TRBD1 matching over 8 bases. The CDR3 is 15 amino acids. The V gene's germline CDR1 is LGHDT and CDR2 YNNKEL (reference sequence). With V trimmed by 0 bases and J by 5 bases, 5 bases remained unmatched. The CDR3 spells CASSQDNRGRTEAFF. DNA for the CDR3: TGTGCCAGCAGCCAAGACAACAGGGGGAGGACTGAAGCTTTCTTT.

This chain's CDR3 is CASSYSNRNTGELFF. In nucleotides, the CDR3 is TGTGCCAGCAGTTACTCGAACAGAAACACCGGGGAGCTGTTTTTT. The chain links TRBV6-5 to TRBJ2-2, with D unclear. Germline lookup yields CDR1 MNHEY and CDR2 SVGAGI. This CDR3 comprises 15 residues. V was shortened by 0 bases and J by 2 bases, with 7 bases between the two germline ends.

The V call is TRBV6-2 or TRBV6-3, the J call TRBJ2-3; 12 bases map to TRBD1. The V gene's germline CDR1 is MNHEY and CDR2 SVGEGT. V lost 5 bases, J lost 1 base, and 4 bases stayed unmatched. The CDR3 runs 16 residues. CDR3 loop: CASSIGTGGRTDTQYF. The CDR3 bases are TGTGCCAGCAGTATAGGGACAGGGGGCCGCACAGATACGCAGTATTTT.

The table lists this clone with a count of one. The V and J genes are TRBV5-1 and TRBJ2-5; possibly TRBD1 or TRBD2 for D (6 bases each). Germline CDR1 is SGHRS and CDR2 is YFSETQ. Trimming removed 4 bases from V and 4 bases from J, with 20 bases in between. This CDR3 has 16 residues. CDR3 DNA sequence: TGCGCCAGCAGCCTGGCAGGGGTGGGGGGAAGAGAGACCCAGTACTTC. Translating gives CASSLAGVGGRETQYF. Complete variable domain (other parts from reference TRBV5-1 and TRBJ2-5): KAGVTQTPRYLIKTRGQQVTLSCSPISGHRSVSWYQQTPGQGLQFLFEYFSETQRNKGNFPGRFSGRQFSNSRSEMNVSTLELGDSALYLCASSLAGVGGRETQYFGPGTRLLVL.

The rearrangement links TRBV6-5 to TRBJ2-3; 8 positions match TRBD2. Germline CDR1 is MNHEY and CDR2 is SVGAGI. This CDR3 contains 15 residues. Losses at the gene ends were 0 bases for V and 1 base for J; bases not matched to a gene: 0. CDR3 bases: TGTGCCAGCAGTTACTCTAGCGGGGGCACAGATACGCAGTATTTT. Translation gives CASSYSSGGTDTQYF.

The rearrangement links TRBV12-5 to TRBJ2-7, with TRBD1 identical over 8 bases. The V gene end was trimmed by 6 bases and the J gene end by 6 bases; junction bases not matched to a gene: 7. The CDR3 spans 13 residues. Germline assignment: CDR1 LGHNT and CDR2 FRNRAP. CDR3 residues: CASGEFTGGEQYF. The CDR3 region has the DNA TGTGCTAGTGGGGAATTCACAGGGGGCGAGCAGTACTTC.

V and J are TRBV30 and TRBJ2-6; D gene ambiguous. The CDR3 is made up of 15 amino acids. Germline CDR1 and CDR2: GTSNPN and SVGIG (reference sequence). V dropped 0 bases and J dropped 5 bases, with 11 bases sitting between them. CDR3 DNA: TGTGCCTGGAGTGTAATGAGGATCAGGGCCAACGTCCTGACTTTC. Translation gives CAWSVMRIRANVLTF.

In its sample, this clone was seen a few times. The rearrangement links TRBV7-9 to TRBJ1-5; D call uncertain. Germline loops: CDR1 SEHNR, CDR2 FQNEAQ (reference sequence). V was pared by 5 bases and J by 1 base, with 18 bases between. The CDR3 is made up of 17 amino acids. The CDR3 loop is CASSPLNSDGSNQPQHF. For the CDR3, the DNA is TGTGCCAGCAGCCCCCTGAATTCGGACGGAAGCAATCAGCCCCAGCATTTT. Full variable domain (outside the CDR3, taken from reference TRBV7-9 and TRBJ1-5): DTGVSQNPRHKITKRGQNVTFRCDPISEHNRLYWYRQTLGQGPEFLTYFQNEAQLEKSRLLSDRFSAERPKGSFSTLEIQRTEQGDSAMYLCASSPLNSDGSNQPQHFGDGTRLSIL.

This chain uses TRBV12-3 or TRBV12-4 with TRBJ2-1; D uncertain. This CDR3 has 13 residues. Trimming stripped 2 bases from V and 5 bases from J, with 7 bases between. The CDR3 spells CASSLMGNNEQFF. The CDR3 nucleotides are TGTGCCAGCAGTTTAATGGGCAACAATGAGCAGTTCTTC.

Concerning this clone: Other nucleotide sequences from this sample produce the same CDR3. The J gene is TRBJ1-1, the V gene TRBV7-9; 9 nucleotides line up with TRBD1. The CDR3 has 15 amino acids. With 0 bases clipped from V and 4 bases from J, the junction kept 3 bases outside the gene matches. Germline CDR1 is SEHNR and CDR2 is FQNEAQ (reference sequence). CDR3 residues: CASSLAQGAGTEAFF. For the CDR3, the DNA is TGTGCCAGCAGCTTAGCACAGGGGGCGGGCACTGAAGCTTTCTTT.

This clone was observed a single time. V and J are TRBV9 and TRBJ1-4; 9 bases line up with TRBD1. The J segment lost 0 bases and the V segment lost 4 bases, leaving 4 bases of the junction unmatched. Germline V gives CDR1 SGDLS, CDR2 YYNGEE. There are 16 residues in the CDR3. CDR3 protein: CASSLGQGTTNEKLFF. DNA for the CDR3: TGTGCCAGCAGCCTTGGACAGGGGACAACTAATGAAAAACTGTTTTTT.

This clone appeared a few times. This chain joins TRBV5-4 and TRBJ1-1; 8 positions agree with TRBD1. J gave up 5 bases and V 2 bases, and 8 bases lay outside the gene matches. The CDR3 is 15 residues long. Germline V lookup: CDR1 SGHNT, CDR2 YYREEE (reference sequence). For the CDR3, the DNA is TGTGCCAGCAGCTTACAACAGGGGGTAGGGACTGAAGCTTTCTTT. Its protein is CASSLQQGVGTEAFF. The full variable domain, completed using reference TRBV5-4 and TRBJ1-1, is ETGVTQSPTHLIKTRGQQVTLRCSSQSGHNTVSWYQQALGQGPQFIFQYYREEENGRGNFPPRFSGLQFPNYSSELNVNALELDDSALYLCASSLQQGVGTEAFFGQGTRLTVV.

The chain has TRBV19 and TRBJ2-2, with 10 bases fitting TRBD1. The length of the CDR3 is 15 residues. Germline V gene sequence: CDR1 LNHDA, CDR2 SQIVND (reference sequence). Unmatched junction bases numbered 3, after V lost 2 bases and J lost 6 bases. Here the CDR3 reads CASSIWGQGPGELFF. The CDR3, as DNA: TGTGCCAGTAGTATATGGGGACAGGGGCCCGGGGAGCTGTTTTTT.

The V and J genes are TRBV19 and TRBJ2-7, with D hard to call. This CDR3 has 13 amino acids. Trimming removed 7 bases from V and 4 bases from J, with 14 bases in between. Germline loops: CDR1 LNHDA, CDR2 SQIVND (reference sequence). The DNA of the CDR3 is TGTGCCAGTACGGGTCTAGGAAGTTACGAGCAGTACTTC. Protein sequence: CASTGLGSYEQYF.